This T cell receptor beta chain came from a study of shared clonotypes between healthy human individuals. The study, taken as a whole, reports: Donors were few, which limited the genetic and exposure-history diversity represented. A few donors shared about 5% of their naive CD4 clonotypes.

Trimming took 5 bases from V and 4 from J, leaving 11 bases between them. Germline CDR1 MDHEN, CDR2 SYDVKM. The length of the CDR3 is 13 residues. Naivety among CD8 cells was defined by CD45RO negativity and positive CCR7 selection, thereby excluding terminally differentiated effector memory CD45RA+ cells. Only Caucasian adults living in Nashville, Tennessee made up the donor group. The protocol was immunoSEQ multiplex PCR, while the TCRdb copy is restricted to in-frame clones and leaves out a portion. The data show about 2.2 million clones, with about 92% seen just once and 1.7% held by the top ten. A remark on this clone: The antigen remains undetermined.

What was sequenced was naive CD8+ T cells from PBMCs. This TCR was sampled from a man in his late teens or twenties in good health. Some clones in this sample may be carry-over from other donors' samples. The rearrangement joins TRBV28 to TRBJ2-5, with unresolved D. DNA of the CDR3: TGTGCCAGCAGTACCCGCCAAGCAGAGACCCAGTACTTC. Its protein is CASSTRQAETQYF.